These T cell receptor beta chains were read from a single sample in a study of blood T cell repertoires in COVID-19. Assay: immunoSEQ multiplex PCR; the TCRdb copy retains only in-frame clones and omits some. The sample has more than 95,000 clones; about 85% are singletons. Sequencing was carried out using peripheral blood. All receptors come from a man aged 50-60 years in a cohort sampled during active COVID-19. Both conserved end residues are part of each CDR3. Each record gives: CDR3 DNA, CDR3 protein, D gene, V gene, CDR3 length, clone size, J gene. D genes are given only for firm matches. Size is omitted from some rows. Given values are once, few, many or a class for expanded clones.

CDR3 DNA: TGTGCCAGCAGCGCTCATCCGGGACAGCGTGCCCCAGAGACCCAGTACTTC
CDR3 protein: CASSAHPGQRAPETQYF
D gene: TRBD1
V gene: TRBV9
CDR3 length: 17
clone size: .
J gene: TRBJ2-5

CDR3 DNA: TGTGCCAGCAGCCCCTCTGCAACTAATGAAAAACTGTTTTTT
CDR3 protein: CASSPSATNEKLFF
D gene: .
V gene: TRBV6-2/TRBV6-3
CDR3 length: 14
clone size: few
J gene: TRBJ1-4

CDR3 DNA: TGTGCCAGCACGGAAGTAGCGCCTAGCTCCTACAATGAGCAGTTCTTC
CDR3 protein: CASTEVAPSSYNEQFF
D gene: .
V gene: TRBV4-2
CDR3 length: 16
clone size: .
J gene: TRBJ2-1

CDR3 DNA: TGTGCCAGCAGTGAAGGACAGTCTCTGACCCAGTACTTC
CDR3 protein: CASSEGQSLTQYF
D gene: .
V gene: TRBV6-1
CDR3 length: 13
clone size: once
J gene: TRBJ2-5

CDR3 DNA: TGTGCCAGCAGTATCCCAGGGGGAGCCAACTATGGCTACACCTTC
CDR3 protein: CASSIPGGANYGYTF
D gene: TRBD1
V gene: TRBV28
CDR3 length: 15
clone size: .
J gene: TRBJ1-2

CDR3 DNA: TGTGCCAGCAGCCCCATACAGGGTAAAGAGACCCAGTACTTC
CDR3 protein: CASSPIQGKETQYF
D gene: .
V gene: TRBV2
CDR3 length: 14
clone size: once
J gene: TRBJ2-5

CDR3 DNA: TGTGCCAGCAGCTCCCCTTCAGGGGTTGGAAATCAGCCCCAGCATTTT
CDR3 protein: CASSSPSGVGNQPQHF
D gene: .
V gene: TRBV7-2
CDR3 length: 16
clone size: .
J gene: TRBJ1-5

CDR3 DNA: TGTGCCAGCAGTTACCTAGCCGGGGACAATCAGCCCCAGCATTTT
CDR3 protein: CASSYLAGDNQPQHF
D gene: .
V gene: TRBV6-6
CDR3 length: 15
clone size: .
J gene: TRBJ1-5

CDR3 DNA: TGTGCCAGCAGCCGGACAGGGGACAATGAGCAGTTCTTC
CDR3 protein: CASSRTGDNEQFF
D gene: TRBD1
V gene: TRBV11-1
CDR3 length: 13
clone size: .
J gene: TRBJ2-1

CDR3 DNA: TGTGCCAGCAGAGTAAAGAGCTCCTATAATTCACCCCTCCACTTT
CDR3 protein: CASRVKSSYNSPLHF
D gene: .
V gene: TRBV6-5
CDR3 length: 15
clone size: few
J gene: TRBJ1-6

CDR3 DNA: TGTGCCAGCAGCTTGGACAGCAAGACTGAAGCTTTCTTT
CDR3 protein: CASSLDSKTEAFF
D gene: .
V gene: TRBV5-4
CDR3 length: 13
clone size: .
J gene: TRBJ1-1

CDR3 DNA: TGCGCCAGCAGCTTGAGACAGGCCCAAGAGACCCAGTACTTC
CDR3 protein: CASSLRQAQETQYF
D gene: .
V gene: TRBV5-1
CDR3 length: 14
clone size: once
J gene: TRBJ2-5

CDR3 DNA: TGTGCCAGCAGCGTGAGCCCTACAGGCAATGAGCAGTTCTTC
CDR3 protein: CASSVSPTGNEQFF
D gene: .
V gene: TRBV9
CDR3 length: 14
clone size: .
J gene: TRBJ2-1

CDR3 DNA: TGTGCCAGCAGTTTGGATAGGACTATCTACGAGCAGTACTTC
CDR3 protein: CASSLDRTIYEQYF
D gene: .
V gene: TRBV6-2/TRBV6-3
CDR3 length: 14
clone size: few
J gene: TRBJ2-7

CDR3 DNA: TGTGCCAGCAGCTATAACACCGGGGAGCTGTTTTTT
CDR3 protein: CASSYNTGELFF
D gene: .
V gene: TRBV3-1/TRBV3-2
CDR3 length: 12
clone size: .
J gene: TRBJ2-2

CDR3 DNA: TGTGCCAGCAGTTATACAGGGAACTATGGCTACACCTTC
CDR3 protein: CASSYTGNYGYTF
D gene: .
V gene: TRBV6-5
CDR3 length: 13
clone size: .
J gene: TRBJ1-2

CDR3 DNA: TGCGCCAGCAGCCCCGGACAGGGACCCCCTGAGCCCCAGCATTTT
CDR3 protein: CASSPGQGPPEPQHF
D gene: TRBD1
V gene: TRBV5-1
CDR3 length: 15
clone size: .
J gene: TRBJ1-5

CDR3 DNA: TGCGCCAGCAGCCGTCCCGGGACAGGGTTGGGGCTGGCCTCCTACAATGAGCAGTTCTTC
CDR3 protein: CASSRPGTGLGLASYNEQFF
D gene: TRBD1
V gene: TRBV5-1
CDR3 length: 20
clone size: .
J gene: TRBJ2-1

CDR3 DNA: TGTGCCAGTAGTTTCCAGAAGAACACTGAAGCTTTCTTT
CDR3 protein: CASSFQKNTEAFF
D gene: .
V gene: TRBV19
CDR3 length: 13
clone size: .
J gene: TRBJ1-1

CDR3 DNA: TGTGCCACCAGCAGAGATCGGAACTATGGCTACACCTTC
CDR3 protein: CATSRDRNYGYTF
D gene: .
V gene: TRBV15
CDR3 length: 13
clone size: .
J gene: TRBJ1-2

CDR3 DNA: TGTGCCAGCAACGCGGGGGGTGGCACTGAAGCTTTCTTT
CDR3 protein: CASNAGGGTEAFF
D gene: .
V gene: TRBV2
CDR3 length: 13
clone size: once
J gene: TRBJ1-1

CDR3 DNA: TGTGCCAGCAGCCCCCTAGCCCAAAACACAGATACGCAGTATTTT
CDR3 protein: CASSPLAQNTDTQYF
D gene: .
V gene: TRBV7-8
CDR3 length: 15
clone size: .
J gene: TRBJ2-3